The 26 T cell receptor beta chains below all came from one sample that was sequenced in a study of control samples from healthy donors and cancer patients. Sequenced by immunoSEQ multiplex PCR; TCRdb stores in-frame clones only, minus some. Of 50,000 to 65,000 clones in the sample, about nine tenths were seen once. The sequenced sample consisted of PBMCs. Source of these receptors: a woman between 45 and 65 years old with colorectal cancer.

V gene TRBV5-1 combines with J gene TRBJ1-4; D is ambiguous. The V gene lost 2 bases and the J gene lost 9 bases, with 14 bases spanning the gap. The germline gives CDR1 SGHRS, CDR2 YFSETQ. The CDR3 runs to 14 residues. CDR3 sequence (DNA): TGCGCCAGCAGCTTAGGTCCAGAGCTCAAAAAACTGTTTTTT. Its protein is CASSLGPELKKLFF.

The chain recombines TRBV7-9 with TRBJ1-5; TRBD1 might be the D (5 bases). The CDR3 runs 16 residues. V lost 1 base, J lost 3 bases, and 13 bases lay in between. The germline gives CDR1 SEHNR, CDR2 FQNEAQ (reference sequence). The CDR3 DNA reads as TGTGCCAGCAGCTTAGGAACCGGGACTTTCAATCAGCCCCAGCATTTT. The encoded protein is CASSLGTGTFNQPQHF.

The CDR3 DNA reads as TGTGCCAGCAGCTATCACCCCCATGAGCAGTTCTTC. It codes for CASSYHPHEQFF. The chain has TRBV12-3 or TRBV12-4 and TRBJ2-1; D unclear. CDR3 length equals 12 residues. V dropped 6 bases and J dropped 8 bases, with 11 bases sitting between them.

On this clone itself: This could be a read error, since a much larger clone is one nucleotide away. The same CDR3 can be traced to other DNA sequences in this sample. The chain uses TRBV14 and TRBJ2-7, with a tentative D call TRBD1 (5 bases). This CDR3 has 14 amino acids. V was clipped by 2 bases and J by 0 bases, with 8 bases between them. From germline, CDR1 is SGHDN and CDR2 FVKESK. This chain's CDR3 is CASSQYRLSYEQYF. The CDR3, as DNA: TGTGCCAGCAGCCAATACAGGCTCTCCTACGAGCAGTACTTC. The variable domain in full, with the rest retrieved from reference TRBV14 and TRBJ2-7, is EAGVTQFPSHSVIEKGQTVTLRCDPISGHDNLYWYRRVMGKEIKFLLHFVKESKQDESGMPNNRFLAERTGGTYSTLKVQPAELEDSGVYFCASSQYRLSYEQYFGPGTRLTVT.

The genes are TRBV7-8 and TRBJ2-1, with D possibly being TRBD2 (6 bases). The CDR3 totals 17 residues. Germline V lookup: CDR1 SGHVS, CDR2 FQNEAQ. Trimming pared 4 bases from V and 0 bases from J, leaving 16 bases between. The CDR3 DNA reads TGTGCCAGCAGCTCCGTGACCGGGACTTTCTCCTACAATGAGCAGTTCTTC. It is translated as CASSSVTGTFSYNEQFF.

V gene TRBV7-3 combines with J gene TRBJ1-1; the D is unclear. Germline V gene lookup returns CDR1 SGHTA and CDR2 FQGTGA. The CDR3 is made up of 14 amino acids. Between the trimmed V and J ends, which lost 2 bases and 1 base, there was a span of 8 bases. Here the CDR3 DNA reads TGTGCCAGCAGCTTAGGGCACCCGAACACTGAAGCTTTCTTT. It is translated as CASSLGHPNTEAFF. The full variable domain, completed using reference TRBV7-3 and TRBJ1-1, is GAGVSQTPSNKVTEKGKYVELRCDPISGHTALYWYRQSLGQGPEFLIYFQGTGAADDSGLPNDRFFAVRPEGSVSTLKIQRTERGDSAVYLCASSLGHPNTEAFFGQGTRLTVV.

CDR3 protein: CASSLLSGWNTEAFF. The CDR3 DNA sequence: TGTGCCAGCAGCCTCCTATCCGGGTGGAACACTGAAGCTTTCTTT. The chain is built from TRBV3-1 (or the pseudogene TRBV3-2) and TRBJ1-1; D unclear. V was shortened by 4 bases and J by 1 base, with 13 bases between the two germline ends. Germline V gives CDR1 LGHDT, CDR2 YNNKEL (reference sequence). This CDR3 has 15 residues.

The chain combines TRBV29-1 with TRBJ2-1; TRBD2 matches at 7 bases. Germline CDR1 reads SQVTM; CDR2 reads ANQGSEA. The V segment lost 7 bases and the J segment 2 bases; nucleotides outside the gene matches: 8. This CDR3 region has 14 residues. This CDR3 is CSARGRGAYNEQFF. The DNA of the CDR3 is TGCAGCGCCCGTGGACGGGGGGCCTACAATGAGCAGTTCTTC.

This clone appeared a few times. The chain joins TRBV5-8 to TRBJ2-7; TRBD1 is a possible D gene (5 bases). Per the germline V gene, CDR1 is SGHTS and CDR2 is YDEGEE. There are 13 residues in the CDR3. Trimming took 3 bases from V and 7 from J, leaving 14 bases between them. DNA of the CDR3: TGTGCCAGCAGCTCGGACCTAACAGGAGAGCAGTACTTC. It encodes CASSSDLTGEQYF.

This chain links TRBV6-1 with TRBJ2-2; either TRBD1 or TRBD2 may supply D (5 bases each). CDR3 length: 18 amino acids. Germline V CDR1 and CDR2: MNHNS, SASEGT. Trimming stripped 3 bases from V and 4 bases from J, with 21 bases between. The CDR3 reads CASSEGTEDIGPTGELFF. CDR3 nucleotides: TGTGCCAGCAGTGAGGGGACCGAGGACATAGGGCCCACCGGGGAGCTGTTTTTT.

The DNA for the CDR3 is TGTGCCAGCAGCGGTGATGGGCCTGACCGCCTTAATTCACCCCTCCACTTT. This sequence encodes CASSGDGPDRLNSPLHF. This sequence joins TRBV2 and TRBJ1-6; D remains unclear. Germline V lookup: CDR1 SNHLY, CDR2 FYNNEI. Trimming shortened V by 6 bases and J by 6 bases, and 21 bases separated the two germline ends. This CDR3 has 17 amino acids.

The chain uses TRBV6-5 and TRBJ1-2, with 8 positions matching TRBD1. The V gene end was trimmed by 6 bases and the J gene end by 4 bases; junction bases not matched to a gene: 10. The CDR3 sequence is 15 residues long. CDR1 is MNHEY and CDR2 is SVGAGI in the germline V gene. In DNA, the CDR3 is TGTGCCAGCAGGGGTCCGACAGGGGCCGTCTATGGCTACACCTTC. This sequence encodes CASRGPTGAVYGYTF.

V is TRBV2 and J is TRBJ1-5, with 7 positions matching TRBD1. Germline trimming cut 6 bases from V and 1 base from J; bases unmatched to any gene: 6. This CDR3 has 15 amino acids. Germline CDR1 reads SNHLY; CDR2 reads FYNNEI. CDR3 sequence reads: CASRLTGMSNQPQHF. In DNA, the CDR3 is TGTGCCAGCAGACTGACAGGGATGAGCAATCAGCCCCAGCATTTT.

This CDR3 reads CASSEGVVWTEAFF. CDR3 in DNA: TGTGCCAGCAGTGAGGGGGTGGTGTGGACTGAAGCTTTCTTT. The J gene is TRBJ1-1, the V gene TRBV2, with a weak D call TRBD1 (5 bases). Trimming stripped 3 bases from V and 5 bases from J, with 13 bases between. CDR1 SNHLY and CDR2 FYNNEI come from the germline V gene. CDR3 length: 14 amino acids.

The rearrangement links TRBV20-1 to TRBJ2-1; D remains ambiguous. The CDR3 spans 12 residues. The V gene lost 3 bases and the J gene lost 11 bases, with 14 bases spanning the gap. CDR1 is DFQATT and CDR2 is SNEGSKA in the germline V gene (reference sequence). This CDR3 reads CSASLGMEKQFF. As DNA, the CDR3 is TGCAGTGCTAGTTTGGGGATGGAGAAGCAGTTCTTC.

The rearrangement joins TRBV28 to TRBJ1-5; D might be TRBD1 (5 bases). The CDR3 consists of 18 residues. The ends were cut back, 4 bases at V and 0 bases at J, with 19 bases in the middle. In germline, CDR1 is MDHEN, CDR2 SYDVKM. The CDR3 reads CASSSYSTRTYSNQPQHF. The CDR3 DNA is TGTGCCAGCAGTTCCTACTCCACACGGACATATAGCAATCAGCCCCAGCATTTT.

The rearrangement links TRBV2 to TRBJ2-7, with TRBD2 matching over 16 bases. The CDR3 is 17 amino acids. Germline V CDR1 and CDR2: SNHLY, FYNNEI. V trimming: 8 bases; J trimming: 0 bases; junction bases outside the gene matches: 7. CDR3 sequence reads: CASAGLAGGPVSYEQYF. For the CDR3, the DNA is TGTGCCAGCGCGGGACTAGCGGGAGGGCCAGTCTCCTACGAGCAGTACTTC.

This chain connects TRBV19 to TRBJ1-1, with D possibly TRBD1 on 5 matching bases. The V and J ends lost 10 bases and 0 bases respectively, with 18 bases between them. The CDR3 covers 15 residues. Germline CDR1 and CDR2: LNHDA and SQIVND (reference sequence). CDR3 in DNA: TGTGCCACCTCCTGGGGGGGTACGGTGAACACTGAAGCTTTCTTT. It yields the protein CATSWGGTVNTEAFF.

The V gene is TRBV19, the J gene TRBJ1-1, with D tentatively TRBD1 (6 bases). The CDR3 is made up of 15 amino acids. Looked up from germline, CDR1 is LNHDA and CDR2 is SQIVND (reference sequence). Trimming pared 6 bases from V and 7 bases from J, leaving 21 bases between. The CDR3 reads CASRNRAGDHIEAFF. As DNA, the CDR3 is TGTGCCAGTAGGAACAGGGCAGGGGATCATATTGAAGCTTTCTTT.

CDR3 nucleotides: TGTGCCAGCCGTGACCCGACGGCCAGGCACGAGCAGTACTTC. It specifies CASRDPTARHEQYF. This chain links TRBV28 with TRBJ2-7; D gene uncertain. V was clipped by 8 bases and J by 5 bases, with 19 bases between them. This CDR3 is built from 14 residues. CDR1 and CDR2 (germline): MDHEN, SYDVKM.

V and J are TRBV7-4 and TRBJ1-2, with TRBD1 matching over 7 bases. CDR1 is SGHVT and CDR2 is SQSDAQ in the germline V gene. The CDR3 extends over 13 amino acids. V dropped 2 bases and J dropped 5; count of bases not matched to a gene: 2. This CDR3 reads CASSLQGVYGYTF. In DNA form, the CDR3 reads TGTGCCAGCAGCTTACAGGGGGTGTATGGCTACACCTTC.

The chain joins TRBV14 to TRBJ2-7, with TRBD1 matching 8 bases. The CDR3 has 14 amino acids. From germline, CDR1 is SGHDN and CDR2 FVKESK. V lost 1 base and J lost 3; bases outside the gene matches: 2. CDR3 amino acids: CASSQAGTGYEQYF. The DNA of the CDR3 is TGTGCCAGCAGCCAAGCCGGGACAGGCTACGAGCAGTACTTC. Using reference TRBV14 and TRBJ2-7 for the parts outside the CDR3, the full variable domain is EAGVTQFPSHSVIEKGQTVTLRCDPISGHDNLYWYRRVMGKEIKFLLHFVKESKQDESGMPNNRFLAERTGGTYSTLKVQPAELEDSGVYFCASSQAGTGYEQYFGPGTRLTVT.

This chain uses TRBV7-6 with TRBJ2-5, with 11 bases identical to TRBD2. CDR1 and CDR2 (germline): SGHVS, FNYEAQ. This CDR3 region has 17 residues. V was clipped by 1 base and J by 4 bases; unmatched bases: 8. The DNA for the CDR3 is TGTGCCAGCAGCTTAGGGGTAGCGGGGGGGCCGATAGAGACCCAGTACTTC. Translating gives CASSLGVAGGPIETQYF.

The chain is built from TRBV6-5 and TRBJ2-3; tentatively, D is TRBD1 (5 bases). Trimming removed 6 bases at V and 2 bases at J, with 15 bases between. The CDR3 totals 15 residues. CDR1 and CDR2 (germline): MNHEY, SVGAGI. The CDR3 sequence: CASRRGLGATDTQYF. CDR3 in DNA: TGTGCCAGCAGGCGTGGATTAGGGGCCACAGATACGCAGTATTTT.

The chain has TRBV2 and TRBJ2-3; 7 bases map to TRBD1. In germline, CDR1 is SNHLY, CDR2 FYNNEI. V shed 11 bases, J shed 4 bases, and the junction held 9 bases outside the gene matches. The CDR3 has 13 amino acids. CDR3 sequence reads: CAGVRGRSDTQYF. In DNA, the CDR3 is TGTGCCGGGGTAAGGGGGCGATCAGATACGCAGTATTTT.

The chain has TRBV5-1 and TRBJ1-1; 8 nucleotides line up with TRBD1. Germline CDR1 is SGHRS and CDR2 is YFSETQ. The CDR3 is made up of 13 amino acids. V gave up 4 bases and J gave up 3 bases; unmatched junction bases: 2. The CDR3 DNA reads as TGCGCCAGCAGCCGACAGGGGTACACTGAAGCTTTCTTT. Amino acids: CASSRQGYTEAFF.